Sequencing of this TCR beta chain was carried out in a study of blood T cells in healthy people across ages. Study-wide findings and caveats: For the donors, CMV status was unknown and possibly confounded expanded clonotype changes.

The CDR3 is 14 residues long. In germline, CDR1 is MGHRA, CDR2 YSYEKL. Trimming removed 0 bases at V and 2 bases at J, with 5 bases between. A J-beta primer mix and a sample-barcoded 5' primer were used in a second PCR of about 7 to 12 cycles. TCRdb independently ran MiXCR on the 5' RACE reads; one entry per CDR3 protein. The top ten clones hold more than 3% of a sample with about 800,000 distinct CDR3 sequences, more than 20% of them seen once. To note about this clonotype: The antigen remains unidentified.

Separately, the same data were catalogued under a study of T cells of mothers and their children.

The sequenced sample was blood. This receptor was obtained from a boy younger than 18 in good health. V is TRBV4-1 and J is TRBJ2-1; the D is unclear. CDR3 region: CASSQDEAYNEQFF. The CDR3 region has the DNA TGCGCCAGCAGCCAAGATGAGGCCTACAATGAGCAGTTCTTC.